Below are 2 T cell receptor beta chains sequenced from a single sample in a study of blood T cell repertoires in COVID-19. Profiled with immunoSEQ multiplex PCR; TCRdb holds only in-frame clones, not every one. The table includes about 100,000 clones, 85% detected once. The sample was peripheral blood. The origin of the receptors is a man aged 50 to 59 with active or convalescent COVID-19.

V usage is TRBV19 and J usage is TRBJ1-6, with D maybe TRBD1 (6 bases). The CDR3 totals 14 residues. Trimming took off 4 bases at V and 9 bases at J, with 13 bases between the two ends. Germline V gene data show CDR1 as LNHDA and CDR2 as SQIVND (reference sequence). The DNA for the CDR3 is TGTGCCAGTAGTACGACAGGAGACGGTTCACCCCTCCACTTT. Translation gives CASSTTGDGSPLHF.

The chain combines TRBV18 with TRBJ1-3; no clear D gene. V shed 0 bases and J shed 3 bases, with 12 bases lying between them. CDR3 length: 16 residues. Germline CDR1 reads KGHSH; CDR2 reads LQKENI. The CDR3 coding sequence is TGTGCCAGCTCACCACCGCTCGGAGGCGATGGAAACACCATATATTTT. It codes for CASSPPLGGDGNTIYF.